This T cell receptor beta chain was found in a study of T cell responses to AZD1222 COVID-19 vaccine (TCRdb year 2021). With regard to the full study: Because spike-specific TCR depth and breadth did not differ between the two schedules, AZD1222 recipients who got a second dose at roughly 4 weeks were pooled with those who got a second dose at roughly 12 weeks. Trial participants were enrolled by age into subgroups of 18-55, 56-69 and 70-plus years, and around 150, 28 and 57 TCR-sequenced participants, respectively, were included in these subgroups. TCR sequencing was performed for 230 to 250 trial participants, of whom about 200 were given two doses of AZD1222 and about 25 were given two doses of MenACWY control vaccine.

The study at large found these results: Reportedly, almost half of the unique spike-specific TCRs recognized epitopes lying outside the regions that are mutated in the B.1.351 and B.1.1.7 variants. Participants were mostly white British and included more females than males, and it was suggested by the authors that clonal diversity may have been underestimated. Vaccine-associated CD4 TCRs spanned the whole spike protein, with dominant responses in regions 160-218 and 743-854. A significant rise in spike-specific TCR breadth and depth was observed after two AZD1222 doses relative to day 0 and relative to MenACWY recipients. No day 14 peak-response samples were available, so repertoires were characterized only after the peak T cell response. Only five or six AZD1222 recipients were SARS-CoV-2 seropositive at baseline, limiting conclusions about previously exposed vaccinees. The 56-69-year group was small, and its depth increase did not reach significance, likely because of low power.

The CDR3 regions of human TCRbeta chains were analyzed by immunosequencing. As for the original processing: Repertoire TCRs were checked for matches against a reference library of SARS-CoV-2-specific TCRs that had been generated using the MIRA antigen-specificity platform. Breadth was defined as the fraction of unique TCRs that were SARS-CoV-2-associated. Depth was defined as the fraction of total T cells that were SARS-CoV-2-associated. Each spike-specific TCR was assigned to its reactive spike region and to a CD4 or CD8 class using the MIRA data. Log10-transformed breadth and depth values were compared by one-way ANOVA with Sidak's multiple comparisons tests. TCRdb provides this immuneACCESS table in a form limited to in-frame rearrangements. Some clones are lacking; in checked studies, under half of them reflect an unresolved V gene, and why the rest are absent is not known. D and trimming come from the DNA, and the V and J calls and clone size come from that table. The sample includes approximately 120,000 clones, with roughly 90% observed a single time. The top ten clones comprise under 4.5% of the sample.

As regards this clone: This receptor's antigen is unknown. No clone much larger than this one lies a single base away; base qualities are absent.

Taken from cysteine to phenylalanine, the CDR3 has 17 residues. Just CDR3 DNA is preserved here, 51 bases in frame from base 1. The junction shows trimming of 2 bases on V and 0 bases on J, plus 16 bases between the germline ends. The germline V gene provides CDR1 SGHDN and CDR2 FVKESK. Sample time point, as interpreted from the label and publication: baseline before first vaccination. The vaccinee samples were drawn from two UK trials, COV001 and COV002, one of which was a single-blind randomized controlled phase 2/3 trial testing AZD1222 (ChAdOx1 nCoV-19) in healthy adults. Trial participant PBMC samples were collected at day 0 and day 28 after the second dose for TCRbeta chain sequencing.

The sample here was peripheral blood, taken on day 0 of AZD1222 vaccination. This clonotype was obtained from an adult in good health. The chain employs TRBV14 and TRBJ1-1; TRBD1 is perhaps the D gene, given 5 matching bases. The sequenced DNA: TGTGCCAGCAGCCAAATCGCAGGGCCCCTTATGAACACTGAAGCTTTCTTT. This yields the protein CASSQIAGPLMNTEAFF.